Listed here are 29 T cell receptor beta chains from one sample, sequenced in a study of T cell responses to AZD1222 COVID-19 vaccine (dated by TCRdb to about 2021). This sample's time point label indicates: sample from adult after SARS-CoV-2 infection, after symptom onset. Library construction relied on the immunoSEQ multiplex PCR assay. TCRdb obtained this table from immuneACCESS and retained in-frame rearrangements with V and J assigned. These tables miss some clones; where compared with another copy, unresolved V genes account for less than half of the shortfall, and the remainder is unexplained. Within this sample are about 150,000 clones, with less than 90% of them counted one time only. Approximately 7% of the sample belongs to the ten largest clones. This sample comprised peripheral blood, obtained after recovery from COVID-19. The source is an adult who had recovered from COVID-19.

The V call is TRBV21-1, the J call TRBJ1-2. TRBV21-1 is described as a pseudogene. The CDR3 length is 12 residues. The CDR3 DNA follows: TGTGCCAGCAGCAAAGATCTGTATGGCTACACCTTC. It specifies CASSKDLYGYTF.

The rearrangement links TRBV5-1 to TRBJ2-7, with a possible D match to TRBD2 (6 bases). Germline CDR1 and CDR2: SGHRS and YFSETQ. CDR3 length equals 14 residues. Trimming took off 0 bases at V and 4 bases at J, with 11 bases between the two ends. The DNA of the CDR3 is TGCGCCAGCAGCTTGGACGAGGGGAGGTACGAGCAGTACTTC. Translation: CASSLDEGRYEQYF.

V gene TRBV18 combines with J gene TRBJ1-2; D gene uncertain. Germline CDR1 KGHSH, CDR2 LQKENI. Trimming took off 1 base at V and 4 bases at J, with 13 bases between the two ends. The CDR3 sequence is 15 residues long. The CDR3 loop reads CASSPLQDPLYGYTF. The CDR3, as DNA: TGTGCCAGCTCACCACTGCAGGACCCTCTCTATGGCTACACCTTC.

The chain uses TRBV27 and TRBJ2-1; D is possibly TRBD1 (5 bases). Germline values: CDR1 MNHEY, CDR2 SMNVEV (reference sequence). This CDR3 has 13 residues. Between the trimmed V and J ends, which lost 0 bases and 10 bases, there was a span of 10 bases. DNA for the CDR3: TGTGCCAGCAGTTTATCAGGGGTTCCGGAGCAGTTCTTC. Residues: CASSLSGVPEQFF.

Here the CDR3 reads CASSIGHREDTQYF. In DNA, the CDR3 is TGTGCCAGTAGTATAGGACATAGAGAAGATACGCAGTATTTT. The chain carries TRBV19 and TRBJ2-3; D call uncertain. Germline CDR1 is LNHDA and CDR2 is SQIVND (reference sequence). Trimming took 1 base from V and 5 from J, leaving 10 bases between them. The CDR3 runs 14 residues.

CDR3 residues: CASSPNTISWFF. CDR3 DNA sequence: TGTGCCAGCAGCCCGAATACAATCTCGTGGTTCTTC. The V and J genes are TRBV7-9 and TRBJ2-1; no definite D call. Germline CDR1 and CDR2: SEHNR and FQNEAQ (reference sequence). The CDR3 is 12 amino acids. Trimming removed 5 bases from V and 15 bases from J, with 17 bases in between.

The DNA of the CDR3 is TGTGCCAGCAGTTTTCTCGAGACGATCGGGGAGCTGTTTTTT. This sequence encodes CASSFLETIGELFF. The V and J genes are TRBV27 and TRBJ2-2; no clear D. The CDR3 is 14 residues long. From germline, CDR1 is MNHEY and CDR2 SMNVEV (reference sequence). Deletions cut 3 bases from V and 7 bases from J, with 12 bases between.

Relative to its sample, this clone is medium-sized. The V and J genes are TRBV11-2 and TRBJ2-7; 9 nucleotides match TRBD1. This CDR3 region has 16 residues. V shed 4 bases, J shed 5 bases, and the junction held 12 bases outside the gene matches. Germline V CDR1 and CDR2: SGHAT, FQNNGV. The CDR3 DNA is TGTGCCAGCAGCTCAATCTCCGGGACAGGGATCAACGAGCAGTACTTC. Residues: CASSSISGTGINEQYF.

This clone was observed once. V usage is TRBV2 and J usage is TRBJ2-1; 9 nucleotides align to TRBD1. The CDR3 sequence is 15 residues long. Trimming at V came to 6 bases and at J to 3 bases, leaving 6 bases not matched to a gene. The germline V gene has CDR1 SNHLY and CDR2 FYNNEI. The CDR3 coding sequence is TGTGCCAGCAGCCGGACAGGGGCTATCTACAATGAGCAGTTCTTC. It encodes CASSRTGAIYNEQFF.

The rearrangement links TRBV6-1 to TRBJ1-3, with 9 bases fitting TRBD1. The CDR3 loop spans 16 amino acids. Unmatched junction bases numbered 6, after V lost 2 bases and J lost 4 bases. The germline CDR1 and CDR2 sequences are MNHNS and SASEGT. The CDR3 coding sequence is TGTGCCAGCAGTGAAAGAGGACAGGGGAGAGGAAACACCATATATTTT. It codes for CASSERGQGRGNTIYF.

The chain uses TRBV19 and TRBJ1-2; D is ambiguous. This CDR3 has 15 residues. Per the germline V gene, CDR1 is LNHDA and CDR2 is SQIVND (reference sequence). V was cut by 0 bases and J by 5 bases, with 13 bases left in between. CDR3 amino acids: CASSIDVAQRYGYTF. In DNA, the CDR3 is TGTGCCAGTAGTATAGACGTCGCACAGCGTTATGGCTACACCTTC. The whole variable domain, remainder taken from reference TRBV19 and TRBJ1-2, is DGGITQSPKYLFRKEGQNVTLSCEQNLNHDAMYWYRQDPGQGLRLIYYSQIVNDFQKGDIAEGYSVSREKKESFPLTVTSAQKNPTAFYLCASSIDVAQRYGYTFGSGTRLTVV.

Only a few counts were recorded for this clone. The rearrangement links TRBV6-5 to TRBJ2-1; possibly TRBD1 for D (6 bases). The V and J ends lost 5 bases and 7 bases respectively, with 18 bases between them. The CDR3 has 15 amino acids. CDR1 and CDR2 from the germline V gene are MNHEY and SVGAGI. Here the CDR3 reads CASSPPVGRGNEQFF. The CDR3 DNA is TGTGCCAGCAGTCCTCCCGTCGGAAGGGGGAATGAGCAGTTCTTC.

The chain employs TRBV27 and TRBJ2-4; TRBD1 matches 9 bases. The CDR3 runs 16 residues. V gave up 2 bases and J gave up 0 bases; unmatched junction bases: 2. The germline gives CDR1 MNHEY, CDR2 SMNVEV (reference sequence). CDR3 in DNA: TGTGCCAGCAGTTTAGGGACAGGGCTAGCCAAAAACATTCAGTACTTC. Amino acids: CASSLGTGLAKNIQYF.

The V gene is TRBV29-1, the J gene TRBJ2-7, with D uncertain. Germline CDR1 is SQVTM and CDR2 is ANQGSEA. The ends were cut back, 4 bases at V and 2 bases at J, with 12 bases in the middle. This CDR3 is built from 13 residues. The CDR3 coding sequence is TGCAGCGTTGCGGGTCTCCAAACCTACGAGCAGTACTTC. This encodes CSVAGLQTYEQYF.

The gene calls are TRBV6-2 or TRBV6-3 and TRBJ1-2; D remains ambiguous. Trimming left V 5 bases short and J 1 base short, with 8 bases between. This CDR3 region has 13 residues. Germline CDR1 MNHEY, CDR2 SVGEGT. For the CDR3, the DNA is TGTGCCAGCAGTCCCGGGTTTAACTATGGCTACACCTTC. Residues: CASSPGFNYGYTF.

The chain is built from TRBV7-2 and TRBJ2-7; no reliable D call. The CDR3 totals 15 residues. Trimming took off 5 bases at V and 4 bases at J, with 18 bases between the two ends. Germline CDR1 reads SGHTA; CDR2 reads FQGNSA. CDR3 in amino acids: CASSAGRIIGYEQYF. CDR3 sequence (DNA): TGTGCCAGCAGCGCAGGTCGGATTATCGGGTACGAGCAGTACTTC.

This clone showed up just a few times. The identical CDR3 is also encoded by other nucleotide sequences in the sample. This sequence joins TRBV20-1 and TRBJ1-2; weak D call: TRBD1 (6 bases). Germline V gene data show CDR1 as DFQATT and CDR2 as SNEGSKA (reference sequence). CDR3 length: 11 amino acids. The V gene lost 2 bases and the J gene lost 6 bases, with 7 bases spanning the gap. CDR3 sequence: CSARQGNGYTF. DNA for the CDR3: TGCAGTGCTAGACAGGGGAATGGCTACACCTTC.

The V gene is TRBV9, the J gene TRBJ1-1; TRBD1 agrees at 11 bases. This CDR3 region has 15 residues. Trimming cost V 4 bases and J 1 base; bases outside gene matches: 3. Germline V gives CDR1 SGDLS, CDR2 YYNGEE. The CDR3 is CASSKDRGPNTEAFF. The CDR3 region has the DNA TGTGCCAGCAGCAAGGACAGGGGGCCGAACACTGAAGCTTTCTTT.

The sample holds one count of this clone. The genes are TRBV7-2 and TRBJ2-2, with D possibly matching TRBD1 (5 bases). Trimming took off 3 bases at V and 3 bases at J, with 11 bases between the two ends. The CDR3 extends over 15 amino acids. The V gene's germline CDR1 is SGHTA and CDR2 FQGNSA. The CDR3 protein is CASSLEQVYTGELFF. The CDR3 nucleotides read TGTGCCAGCAGCTTGGAACAGGTGTACACCGGGGAGCTGTTTTTT.

This clone was counted once. The chain joins TRBV6-2 or TRBV6-3 to TRBJ1-6, with 7 bases matching TRBD1. V shed 4 bases and J 6 bases; nucleotides not matched to a gene: 6. The CDR3 spans 15 residues. CDR1 is MNHEY, CDR2 SVGEGT, per germline. Written as DNA, the CDR3 is TGTGCCAGCAGTTCGGGGGGACAGAGTAATTCACCCCTCCACTTT. Translated: CASSSGGQSNSPLHF.

The J gene is TRBJ2-2, the V gene TRBV7-6, with 12 positions matching TRBD2. Germline CDR1 reads SGHVS; CDR2 reads FNYEAQ. The V and J ends lost 1 base and 6 bases, in that order; junction bases with no gene match: 12. The CDR3 is 19 residues long. The CDR3 sequence is CASSLEVLAGGNAPGELFF. DNA for the CDR3: TGTGCCAGCAGCTTAGAAGTACTAGCGGGAGGAAATGCACCCGGGGAGCTGTTTTTT.

The V and J genes are TRBV2 and TRBJ1-2; tentative D call: TRBD1 (5 bases). Deletions cut 6 bases from V and 7 bases from J, with 9 bases between. Germline lookup yields CDR1 SNHLY and CDR2 FYNNEI. There are 11 residues in the CDR3. CDR3 in amino acids: CASRGDGGYTF. The CDR3 coding sequence is TGTGCCAGCAGGGGGGATGGTGGCTACACCTTC.

The chain uses TRBV4-1 and TRBJ2-7; TRBD1 matches at 8 bases. V lost 4 bases, J lost 3 bases, and 11 bases stayed unmatched. This CDR3 comprises 16 residues. Germline CDR1 MGHRA, CDR2 YSYEKL. This chain's CDR3 is CASSLAPGTGVYEQYF. CDR3 coding DNA: TGCGCCAGCAGCCTGGCCCCCGGGACAGGAGTCTACGAGCAGTACTTC.

The rearrangement links TRBV6-2 or TRBV6-3 to TRBJ1-5; no clear D. The CDR3 consists of 14 residues. CDR1 MNHEY and CDR2 SVGEGT come from the germline V gene. V was shortened by 2 bases and J by 6 bases, with 11 bases between the two germline ends. Here the CDR3 reads CASSYGTLGQPQHF. For the CDR3, the DNA is TGTGCCAGCAGTTACGGTACGCTCGGTCAGCCCCAGCATTTT.

The chain joins TRBV5-5 to TRBJ2-6; D is perhaps TRBD1 (6 bases). CDR1 SGHKS and CDR2 YYEKEE come from the germline V gene (reference sequence). Trimming cost V 3 bases and J 2 bases, with 12 bases left between them. This CDR3 comprises 16 residues. This CDR3 is CASSSGQSPGANVLTF. The CDR3 DNA is TGTGCCAGCAGCTCCGGACAGTCTCCTGGGGCCAACGTCCTGACTTTC.

The chain is built from TRBV6-6 and TRBJ1-5, with D unresolved. Germline-derived CDR1 and CDR2 are MNHNY and SVGAGI (reference sequence). Trimming cost V 2 bases and J 7 bases, with 15 bases left between them. CDR3 length: 15 residues. This CDR3 reads CASSYEEGARQPQHF. The CDR3, as DNA: TGTGCCAGCAGTTACGAGGAGGGTGCGCGGCAGCCCCAGCATTTT.

This chain links TRBV13 with TRBJ1-6; 9 positions match TRBD1. The CDR3 length is 20 residues. The germline V gene encodes CDR1 PRHDT and CDR2 FYEKMQ (reference sequence). The V segment lost 5 bases and the J segment 1 base; nucleotides outside the gene matches: 15. The CDR3 here is CASSTTTGQGTASYNSPLHF. As DNA, the CDR3 is TGTGCCAGCAGCACCACTACGGGACAGGGTACGGCGTCCTATAATTCACCCCTCCACTTT. The full variable domain, its missing parts supplied by reference TRBV13 and TRBJ1-6, is AAGVIQSPRHLIKEKRETATLKCYPIPRHDTVYWYQQGPGQDPQFLISFYEKMQSDKGSIPDRFSAQQFSDYHSELNMSSLELGDSALYFCASSTTTGQGTASYNSPLHFGNGTRLTVT.

A word on this clone: Different DNA sequences within this sample yield the same CDR3. The chain uses TRBV7-3 and TRBJ2-5; D remains ambiguous. Trimming left V 5 bases short and J 5 bases short, with 12 bases between. Germline values: CDR1 SGHTA, CDR2 FQGTGA. There are 13 residues in the CDR3. CDR3 sequence reads: CASSLSLGETQYF. CDR3 in DNA: TGTGCCAGCAGCCTCTCCCTTGGGGAGACCCAGTACTTC.

The chain recombines TRBV19 with TRBJ2-1, with TRBD2 matching 10 bases. V trimming: 2 bases; J trimming: 9 bases; junction bases outside the gene matches: 7. This CDR3 spans 15 amino acids. The germline V gene encodes CDR1 LNHDA and CDR2 SQIVND (reference sequence). In DNA, the CDR3 is TGTGCCAGTAGTATAACGCTAGCGGGAGTAGGTGAGCAGTTCTTC. It codes for CASSITLAGVGEQFF.